This T cell receptor (beta chain) was observed in a study of cytomegalovirus exposure and HLA in healthy donors. General observations from the study: Later work found most CMV-associated TCR beta chains apparently HLA-restricted.

Regarding donors, all were healthy bone marrow donors. Primers for the PCR totalled 60 Vbeta and 13 Jbeta. Using immunoSEQ multiplex PCR, the repertoire was profiled, and TCRdb retains in-frame clones only, with some absent. The sample has approximately 90,000 clones; roughly four fifths are singletons. Germline V gene data show CDR1 as SEHNR and CDR2 as FQNEAQ (reference sequence). This CDR3 comprises 15 residues. Regarding this clone: The target antigen is unknown. One junction end disagrees with the germline gene, perhaps due to a read error.

Sequencing was performed on PBMCs. The origin of this receptor is a man aged 30 to 39 in good health and CMV-seronegative. The rearrangement joins TRBV7-9 to TRBJ2-7; D is possibly TRBD2 (7 bases). CDR3 protein: CSSSPLKGGRYEQYF. The DNA for the CDR3 is TGTTCCAGCAGCCCGCTTAAGGGGGGGAGGTACGAGCAGTACTTC.